The rows below give T cell receptor beta chains drawn from one sample of a study of T cells in Graves' hyperthyroidism and ophthalmopathy. TCRdb fed the multiplex PCR reads into MiXCR, producing one record per CDR3 protein. The data contain roughly 710,000 distinct CDR3 sequences, around 40% of them singletons. Input material: blood. The source is a woman in her thirties or forties with Graves' hyperthyroidism. Each CDR3 is given with its conserved first and last residue. Fields, in order: J gene, CDR3 length, clone size, V gene, CDR3 protein. For some rows the clone size is stated as once, few or many, or as a class when expanded; others skip it.

j_gene: TRBJ1-1
len: 15
abundance: many
v_gene: TRBV6-4
CDR3aa: CASWGDRQRNTEAFF

j_gene: TRBJ2-7
len: 14
abundance: many
v_gene: TRBV5-1
CDR3aa: CASSAGRVAGEQYF

j_gene: .
len: 11
abundance: .
v_gene: TRBV29-1
CDR3aa: CSVDAGSEQFF

j_gene: TRBJ1-1
len: 14
abundance: few
v_gene: TRBV3-1
CDR3aa: CASTQGHGYTEAFF

j_gene: TRBJ2-3
len: 16
abundance: .
v_gene: TRBV2
CDR3aa: CASSETTGISTDTQYF

j_gene: TRBJ2-7
len: 13
abundance: many
v_gene: TRBV7-8
CDR3aa: CASSFAEQYEQYF

j_gene: TRBJ2-7
len: 15
abundance: .
v_gene: TRBV4-1
CDR3aa: CASSQVSAGDYEQYF

j_gene: TRBJ1-1
len: 13
abundance: many
v_gene: TRBV7-2
CDR3aa: CASSFPTNTEAFF

j_gene: TRBJ1-5
len: 13
abundance: many
v_gene: TRBV7-2
CDR3aa: CASSLEQNQPQHF

j_gene: TRBJ1-3
len: 16
abundance: .
v_gene: TRBV24-1
CDR3aa: CATSENRAGSGNTIYF

j_gene: TRBJ2-3
len: 14
abundance: .
v_gene: TRBV5-1
CDR3aa: CASRLRDFTDTQYF

j_gene: TRBJ1-2
len: 12
abundance: .
v_gene: TRBV6-5
CDR3aa: CASTGQMYGYTF

j_gene: TRBJ2-7
len: 15
abundance: .
v_gene: TRBV24-1
CDR3aa: CATSDSSGGWSEQYF

j_gene: TRBJ1-5
len: 14
abundance: many
v_gene: TRBV20-1
CDR3aa: CSANPGTGAQPQHF

j_gene: TRBJ1-4
len: 13
abundance: .
v_gene: TRBV6-1
CDR3aa: CASTTGTMGKLFF

j_gene: TRBJ1-1
len: 13
abundance: many
v_gene: TRBV7-9
CDR3aa: CASSPVGPPEAFF

j_gene: TRBJ2-5
len: 14
abundance: .
v_gene: TRBV7-8
CDR3aa: CASSPSNTGETQYF

j_gene: TRBJ1-2
len: 17
abundance: .
v_gene: TRBV25-1
CDR3aa: CASSQEIRPPSNYGYTF

j_gene: TRBJ2-7
len: 13
abundance: .
v_gene: TRBV27
CDR3aa: CASSFRRTGEQYF

j_gene: TRBJ2-5
len: 17
abundance: many
v_gene: TRBV14
CDR3aa: CASSIMGLAGDVETQYF

j_gene: TRBJ1-1
len: 13
abundance: .
v_gene: TRBV28
CDR3aa: CASSFGYDTEAFF

j_gene: TRBJ2-7
len: 15
abundance: many
v_gene: TRBV2
CDR3aa: CANSGLAGGSYEQYF

j_gene: TRBJ1-1
len: 13
abundance: many
v_gene: TRBV19
CDR3aa: CASTSTAGRGAFF